The sequence of this TCR beta chain was determined in a study of blood T cells in healthy people across ages. Study-wide results and caveats: Age brought a roughly linear fall in TCR beta diversity measured per million T cells.

The V segment lost 1 base and the J segment 1 base; nucleotides outside the gene matches: 2. Germline V gives CDR1 MNHEY, CDR2 SVGEGT. The CDR3 extends over 16 amino acids. This clonotype has a handful of counts. What it binds is not known. Primed by a sample-barcoded 5' primer and a J-beta primer mix, a second PCR proceeded for about 6 to 11 cycles. Every single cDNA molecule received a tag from a template-switch adaptor with 12 random nucleotides. TCRdb analysed the 5' RACE reads with MiXCR anew, one entry per CDR3 protein. Of 790,000 or so distinct CDR3 sequences listed, about 46% are singletons. This TCR was recovered from an elderly man in good health. The chain joins TRBV6-2 or TRBV6-3 to TRBJ2-7; 12 bases map to TRBD2. The material sequenced was blood. The CDR3 DNA sequence: TGTGCCAGCAGTTACTTCGGGACTAGCGGGTCCTACGAGCAGTACTTC. This codes for CASSYFGTSGSYEQYF.